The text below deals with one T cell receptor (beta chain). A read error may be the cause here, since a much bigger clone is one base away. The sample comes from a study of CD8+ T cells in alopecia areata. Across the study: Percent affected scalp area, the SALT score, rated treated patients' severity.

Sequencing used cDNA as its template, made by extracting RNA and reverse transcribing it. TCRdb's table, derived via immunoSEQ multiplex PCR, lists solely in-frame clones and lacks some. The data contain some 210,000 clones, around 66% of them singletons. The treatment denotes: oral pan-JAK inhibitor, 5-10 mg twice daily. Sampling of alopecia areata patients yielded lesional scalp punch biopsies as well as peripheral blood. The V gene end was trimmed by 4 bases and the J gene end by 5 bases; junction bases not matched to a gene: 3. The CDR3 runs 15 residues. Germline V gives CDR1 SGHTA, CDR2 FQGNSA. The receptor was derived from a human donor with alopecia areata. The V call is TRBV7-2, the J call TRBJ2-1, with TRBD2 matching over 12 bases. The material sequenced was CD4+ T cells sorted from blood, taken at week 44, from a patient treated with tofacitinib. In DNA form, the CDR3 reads TGTGCCAGCAGCTCCCGGACTAGCGGGGACAATGAGCAGTTCTTC. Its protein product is CASSSRTSGDNEQFF.